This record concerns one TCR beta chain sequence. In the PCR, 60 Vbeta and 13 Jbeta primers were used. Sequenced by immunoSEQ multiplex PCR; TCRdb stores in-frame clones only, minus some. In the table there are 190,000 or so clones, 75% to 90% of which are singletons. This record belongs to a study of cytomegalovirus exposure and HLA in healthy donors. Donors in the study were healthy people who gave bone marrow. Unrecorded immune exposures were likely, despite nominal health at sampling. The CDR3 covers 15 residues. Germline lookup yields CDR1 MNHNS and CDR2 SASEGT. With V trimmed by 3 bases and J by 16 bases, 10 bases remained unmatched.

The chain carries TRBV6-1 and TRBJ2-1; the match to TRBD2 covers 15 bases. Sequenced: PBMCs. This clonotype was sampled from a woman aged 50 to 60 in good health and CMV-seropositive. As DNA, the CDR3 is TGTGCCAGCAGTGATTGGACTAGCGGGAGGGCCTCTCTTTTCTTC. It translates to CASSDWTSGRASLFF.